Listed here are 4 T cell receptor beta chains from one sample, sequenced in a study of blood T cell repertoires in COVID-19. Assay: immunoSEQ multiplex PCR; the TCRdb copy retains only in-frame clones and omits some. Seen here are some 300,000 clones, about 88% observed once, and the top ten hold around 2%. Material: PBMCs or T cells enriched from blood (not recorded which). The receptors originated from a woman aged 55-70 years in a cohort exposed to, infected with or recovered from COVID-19 (not recorded which).

The genes are TRBV6-5 and TRBJ2-7; the D gene is possibly TRBD2 (6 bases). V was cut by 2 bases and J by 1 base, with 12 bases left in between. CDR1 and CDR2 from the germline V gene are MNHEY and SVGAGI. This CDR3 is built from 15 residues. The CDR3 is CASSYEPGRSYEQYF. The CDR3, as DNA: TGTGCCAGCAGTTACGAACCCGGGAGATCCTACGAGCAGTACTTC.

This rearrangement joins TRBV28 to TRBJ2-7; 8 positions agree with TRBD1. CDR3 length: 15 residues. With V trimmed by 7 bases and J by 0 bases, 8 bases remained unmatched. Germline loops: CDR1 MDHEN, CDR2 SYDVKM. The CDR3 sequence: CASKGRDRSSYEQYF. DNA for the CDR3: TGTGCCAGCAAGGGCCGGGACAGGAGCTCCTACGAGCAGTACTTC.

This chain joins TRBV15 and TRBJ2-7; perhaps TRBD2 as D (5 bases). Germline V gives CDR1 LNHNV, CDR2 YYDKDF (reference sequence). The V end was cut by 1 base, the J end by 0 bases, with 7 bases between. The CDR3 runs to 14 residues. CDR3 DNA sequence: TGTGCCACCAGCAGAGGGGCGGGCTCCTACGAGCAGTACTTC. The encoded protein is CATSRGAGSYEQYF.

V and J are TRBV28 and TRBJ2-5; D remains unclear. V was cut by 8 bases and J by 4 bases, with 11 bases left in between. The CDR3 has 12 amino acids. CDR1 and CDR2 from the germline V gene are MDHEN and SYDVKM. CDR3 bases: TGTGCCAGCGCAACTTGGGCAGAGACCCAGTACTTC. It translates to CASATWAETQYF.